This TCR beta chain emerged from a study of shared clonotypes between healthy human individuals. General observations from the study: Sampling included only blood; tissue repertoires likely differ. Across a handful of donors, naive CD4 shared 5% to 6%, naive CD8 over 3%, memory CD4 2.3%, memory CD8 approximately 0.4%.

Authors' analysis steps: Junction-only sequences produced by ImmunoSEQ had no quality scores, so filtering differed. Method: immunoSEQ multiplex PCR; TCRdb's copy keeps in-frame clones and lacks some. V, J and clone size reflect that table, while D and trimming were determined from the DNA. The top ten clones hold 0.3% of a sample with about 580,000 clones, 98% of them seen once. With regard to this clone: Its antigen is not identified.

Naive CD8 populations comprised CD45RO-negative cells positively selected for CCR7, excluding terminally differentiated effector memory CD45RA+ cells. CDR1 is SEHNR and CDR2 is FQNEAQ in the germline V gene (reference sequence). CDR3 length: 15 amino acids. J gave up 4 bases and V 4 bases, and 8 bases lay outside the gene matches. The chain couples TRBV7-9 to TRBJ1-2, with 8 bases aligning to TRBD1. The source is a man aged 30 to 39 in good health. What was sequenced was naive CD8+ T cells sorted from blood. The CDR3 region has the DNA TGTGCCAGCAGCTCCAAAGGACAGGGAATCTATGGCTACACCTTC. Translating gives CASSSKGQGIYGYTF.